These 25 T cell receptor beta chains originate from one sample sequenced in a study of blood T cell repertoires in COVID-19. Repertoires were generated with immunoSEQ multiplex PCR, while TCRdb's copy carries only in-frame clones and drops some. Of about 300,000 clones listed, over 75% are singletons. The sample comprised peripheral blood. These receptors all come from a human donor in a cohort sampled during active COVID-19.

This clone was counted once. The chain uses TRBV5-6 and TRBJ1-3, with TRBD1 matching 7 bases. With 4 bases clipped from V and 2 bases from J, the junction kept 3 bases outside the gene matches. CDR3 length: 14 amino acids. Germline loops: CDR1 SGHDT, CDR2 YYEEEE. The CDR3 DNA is TGTGCCAGCAGCACCAGGGGGACTGGAAACACCATATATTTT. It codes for CASSTRGTGNTIYF.

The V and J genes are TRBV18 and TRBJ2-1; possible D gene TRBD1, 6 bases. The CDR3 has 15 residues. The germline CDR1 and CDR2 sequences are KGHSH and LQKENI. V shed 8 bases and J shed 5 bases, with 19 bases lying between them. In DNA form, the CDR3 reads TGTGCCAGCCACAGTCGGACAGAGAATCACAATGAGCAGTTCTTC. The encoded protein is CASHSRTENHNEQFF.

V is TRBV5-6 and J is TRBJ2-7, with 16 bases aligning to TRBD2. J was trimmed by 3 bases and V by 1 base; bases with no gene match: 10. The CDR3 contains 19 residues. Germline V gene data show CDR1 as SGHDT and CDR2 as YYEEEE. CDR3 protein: CASSLYPGTSGRAHYEQYF. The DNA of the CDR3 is TGTGCCAGCAGCTTGTATCCCGGGACTAGCGGGAGGGCCCACTACGAGCAGTACTTC.

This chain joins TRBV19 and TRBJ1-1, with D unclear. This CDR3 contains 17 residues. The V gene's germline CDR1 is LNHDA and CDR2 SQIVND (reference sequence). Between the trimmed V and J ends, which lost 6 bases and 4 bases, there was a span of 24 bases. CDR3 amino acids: CASSNRGVGRGGTEAFF. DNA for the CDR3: TGTGCCAGTAGCAATCGGGGAGTTGGACGGGGTGGCACTGAAGCTTTCTTT.

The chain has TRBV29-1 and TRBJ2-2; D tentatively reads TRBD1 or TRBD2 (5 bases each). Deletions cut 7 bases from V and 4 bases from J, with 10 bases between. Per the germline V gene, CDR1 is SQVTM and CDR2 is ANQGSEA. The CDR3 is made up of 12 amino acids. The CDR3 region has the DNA TGCAGCGGGGGGAGCCTCACCGGGGAGCTGTTTTTT. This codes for CSGGSLTGELFF.

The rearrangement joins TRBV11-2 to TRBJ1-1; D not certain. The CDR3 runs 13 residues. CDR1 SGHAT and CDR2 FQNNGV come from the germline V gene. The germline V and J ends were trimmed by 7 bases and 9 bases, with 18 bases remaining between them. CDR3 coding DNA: TGTGCCAGCAAGACTATAGATACAACTAAAGCTTTCTTT. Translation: CASKTIDTTKAFF.

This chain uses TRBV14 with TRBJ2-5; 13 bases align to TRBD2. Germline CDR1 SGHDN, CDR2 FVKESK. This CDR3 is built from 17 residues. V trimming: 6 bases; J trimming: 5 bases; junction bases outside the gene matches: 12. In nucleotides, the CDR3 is TGTGCCAGCAGTCTAGGACTAGCGGGAGTGAGGCAGGAGACCCAGTACTTC. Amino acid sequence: CASSLGLAGVRQETQYF.

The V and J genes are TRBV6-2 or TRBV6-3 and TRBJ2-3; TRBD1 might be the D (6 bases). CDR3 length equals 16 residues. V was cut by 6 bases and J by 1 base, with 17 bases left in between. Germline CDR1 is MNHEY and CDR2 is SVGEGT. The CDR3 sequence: CASSPRAGVGTDTQYF. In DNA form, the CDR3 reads TGTGCCAGCAGCCCTCGGGCAGGGGTGGGCACAGATACGCAGTATTTT.

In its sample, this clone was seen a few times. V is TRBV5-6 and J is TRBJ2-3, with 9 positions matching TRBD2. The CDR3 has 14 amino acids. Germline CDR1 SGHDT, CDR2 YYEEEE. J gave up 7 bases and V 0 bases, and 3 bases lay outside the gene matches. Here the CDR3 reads CASSLGAGGHTQYF. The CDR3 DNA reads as TGTGCCAGCAGCTTGGGAGCGGGAGGCCATACGCAGTATTTT.

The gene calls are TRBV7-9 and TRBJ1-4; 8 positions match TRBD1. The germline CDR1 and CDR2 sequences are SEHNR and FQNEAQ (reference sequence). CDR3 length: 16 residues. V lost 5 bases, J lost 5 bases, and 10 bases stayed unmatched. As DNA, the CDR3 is TGTGCCAGCAGCCCCCCCGGTGGGGACAGGAATGAAAAACTGTTTTTT. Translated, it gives CASSPPGGDRNEKLFF.

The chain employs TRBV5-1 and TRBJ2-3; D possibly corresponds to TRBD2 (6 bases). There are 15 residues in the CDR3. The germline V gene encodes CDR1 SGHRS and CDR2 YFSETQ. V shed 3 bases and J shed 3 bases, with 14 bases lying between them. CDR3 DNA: TGCGCCAGCAGCTGGAGGGCACGGGGAACAGATACGCAGTATTTT. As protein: CASSWRARGTDTQYF.

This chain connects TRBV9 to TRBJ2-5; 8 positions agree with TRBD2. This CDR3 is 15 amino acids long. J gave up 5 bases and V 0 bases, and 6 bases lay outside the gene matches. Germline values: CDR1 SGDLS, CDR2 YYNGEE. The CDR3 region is CASSVGPGRDETQYF. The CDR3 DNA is TGTGCCAGCAGCGTAGGGCCCGGGAGGGACGAGACCCAGTACTTC.

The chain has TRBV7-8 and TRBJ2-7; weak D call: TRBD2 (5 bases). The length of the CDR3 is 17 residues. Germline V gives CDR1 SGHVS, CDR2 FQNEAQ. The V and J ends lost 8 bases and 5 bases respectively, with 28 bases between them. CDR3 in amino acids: CASQRTPASSTVDEQYF. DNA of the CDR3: TGTGCCAGCCAGCGTACCCCCGCTAGCTCCACTGTCGACGAGCAGTACTTC.

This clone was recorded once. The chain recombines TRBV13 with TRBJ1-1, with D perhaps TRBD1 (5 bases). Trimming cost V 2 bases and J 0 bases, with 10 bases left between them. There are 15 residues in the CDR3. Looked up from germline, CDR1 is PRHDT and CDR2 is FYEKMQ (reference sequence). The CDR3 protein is CASSLSWGVNTEAFF. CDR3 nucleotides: TGTGCCAGCAGCTTAAGTTGGGGGGTGAACACTGAAGCTTTCTTT.

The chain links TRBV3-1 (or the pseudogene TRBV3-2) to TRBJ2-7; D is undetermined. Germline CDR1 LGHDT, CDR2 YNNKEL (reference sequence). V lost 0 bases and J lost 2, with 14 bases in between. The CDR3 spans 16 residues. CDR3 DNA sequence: TGTGCCAGCAGCCAAGATCCTACCCAGGCTCCCTACGAGCAGTACTTC. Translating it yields CASSQDPTQAPYEQYF.

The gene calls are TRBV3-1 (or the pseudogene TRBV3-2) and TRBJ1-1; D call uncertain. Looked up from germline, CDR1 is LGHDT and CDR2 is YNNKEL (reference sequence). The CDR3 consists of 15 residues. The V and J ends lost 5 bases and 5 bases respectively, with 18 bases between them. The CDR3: CASSESVRGWTEAFF. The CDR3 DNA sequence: TGTGCCAGCAGCGAAAGTGTCAGAGGGTGGACTGAAGCTTTCTTT.

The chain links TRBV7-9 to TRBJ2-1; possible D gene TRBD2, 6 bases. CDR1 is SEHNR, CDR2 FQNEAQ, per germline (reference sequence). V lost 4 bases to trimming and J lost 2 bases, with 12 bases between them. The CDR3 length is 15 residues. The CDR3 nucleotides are TGTGCCAGCAGCTCTTGGCGGGAACCCTACAATGAGCAGTTCTTC. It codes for CASSSWREPYNEQFF.

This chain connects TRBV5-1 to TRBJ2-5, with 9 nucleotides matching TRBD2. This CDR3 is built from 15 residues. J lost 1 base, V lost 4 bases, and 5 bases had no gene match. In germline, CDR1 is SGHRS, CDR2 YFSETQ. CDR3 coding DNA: TGCGCCAGCAGCCCCCGGACTAGCGCCCAAGAGACCCAGTACTTC. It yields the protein CASSPRTSAQETQYF.

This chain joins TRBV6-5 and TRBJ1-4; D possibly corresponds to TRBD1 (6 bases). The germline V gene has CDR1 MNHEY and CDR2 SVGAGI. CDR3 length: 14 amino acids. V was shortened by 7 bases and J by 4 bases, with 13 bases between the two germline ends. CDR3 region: CASTRDRINEKLFF. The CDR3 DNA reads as TGTGCCAGCACCAGAGACAGGATTAATGAAAAACTGTTTTTT.

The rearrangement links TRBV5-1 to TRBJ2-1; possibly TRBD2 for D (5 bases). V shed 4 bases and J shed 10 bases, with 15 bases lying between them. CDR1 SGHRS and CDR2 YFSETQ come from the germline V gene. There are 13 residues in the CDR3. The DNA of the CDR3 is TGCGCCAGCAGCAGAACGGGGAAATGGGAGCAGTTCTTC. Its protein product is CASSRTGKWEQFF.

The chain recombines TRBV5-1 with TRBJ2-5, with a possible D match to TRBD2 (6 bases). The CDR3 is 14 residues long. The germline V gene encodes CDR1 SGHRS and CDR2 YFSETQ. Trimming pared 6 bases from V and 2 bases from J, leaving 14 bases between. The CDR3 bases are TGCGCCAGCAACCATGCGGGAAGTCAAGAGACCCAGTACTTC. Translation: CASNHAGSQETQYF.

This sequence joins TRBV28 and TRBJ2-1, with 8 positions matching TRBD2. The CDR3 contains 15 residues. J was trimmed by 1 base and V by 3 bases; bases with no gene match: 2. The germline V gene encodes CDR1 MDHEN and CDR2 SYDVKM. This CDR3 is CASSLPGGSYNEQFF. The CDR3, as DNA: TGTGCCAGCAGTTTGCCGGGAGGGTCCTACAATGAGCAGTTCTTC.

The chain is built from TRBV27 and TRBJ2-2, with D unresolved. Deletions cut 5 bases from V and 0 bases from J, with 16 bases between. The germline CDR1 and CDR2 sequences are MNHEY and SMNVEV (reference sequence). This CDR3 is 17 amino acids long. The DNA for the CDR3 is TGTGCCAGCAGTAGAACCGGAGCTACGCCGAACACCGGGGAGCTGTTTTTT. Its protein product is CASSRTGATPNTGELFF.

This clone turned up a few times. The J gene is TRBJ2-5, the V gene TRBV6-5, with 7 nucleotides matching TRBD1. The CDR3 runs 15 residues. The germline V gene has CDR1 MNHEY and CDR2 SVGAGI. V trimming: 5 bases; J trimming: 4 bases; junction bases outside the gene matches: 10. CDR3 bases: TGTGCCAGCAGTAGGATACAGGGGAGTTTAGAGACCCAGTACTTC. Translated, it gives CASSRIQGSLETQYF.

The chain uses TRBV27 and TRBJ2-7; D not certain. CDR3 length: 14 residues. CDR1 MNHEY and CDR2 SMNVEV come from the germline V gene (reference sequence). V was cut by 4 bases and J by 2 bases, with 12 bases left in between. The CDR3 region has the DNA TGTGCCAGCAGTTCCCGCGGTGCCCCCTACGAGCAGTACTTC. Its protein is CASSSRGAPYEQYF.